A selection of T cell receptor beta chains follows, all from one sample in a study of cytomegalovirus exposure and HLA in healthy donors. Here immunoSEQ multiplex PCR was the method, and the copy in TCRdb shows in-frame clones only, minus some. The data contain about 140,000 clones, over 65% of them singletons. Sample: PBMCs. The receptors were gathered from a male donor in good health and CMV-seronegative. Both conserved end residues are part of each CDR3. D genes are given only for firm matches. Clone size is given for some rows only: seen once, a few or many times, or a class if the clone is expanded.

TRBJ2-3	NA	TRBV9	TRBD2	TGTGCCAGCAGCGTAGAGCTAGCGGGCACAGATACGCAGTATTTT	CASSVELAGTDTQYF
TRBJ2-7	NA	TRBV7-7	TRBD1	TGTGCTAGCAGCTCGGACAGGGGGCGGGAGCAGTACTTC	CASSSDRGREQYF
TRBJ2-1	NA	TRBV5-4	NA	TGTGCCAGCAGCTTGGGTAGTAATGAGCAGTTCTTC	CASSLGSNEQFF
TRBJ1-1	NA	TRBV7-9	NA	TGTGCCAGCAGCTTGACAGTTTACACTGAAGCTTTCTTT	CASSLTVYTEAFF
TRBJ1-1	NA	TRBV28	NA	TGTGCCAGCAGTTTCCGGGGGGCGAGGACTGAAGCTTTCTTT	CASSFRGARTEAFF
TRBJ2-7	NA	TRBV7-3	NA	TGTGCCAGCAGCCCCCTCCCTATGTACGAGCAGTACTTC	CASSPLPMYEQYF
TRBJ2-1	NA	TRBV27	NA	TGTGCCAGCAGCAAGGACACCTCCTACAATGAGCAGTTCTTC	CASSKDTSYNEQFF
TRBJ2-1	NA	TRBV14	NA	TGTGCCAGCAGCCACGGGGAGACCTCATGGAATGAGCAGTTCTTC	CASSHGETSWNEQFF
TRBJ2-5	once	TRBV4-2	TRBD1	TGTGCCAGCAGCCAAGATCCGGGGCAGGGGGCCCTAGGGGAGACCCAGTACTTC	CASSQDPGQGALGETQYF
TRBJ2-5	NA	TRBV7-2	NA	TGTGCCAGCAGCTTCGGAGACGTAGGGGGAGAGACCCAGTACTTC	CASSFGDVGGETQYF
TRBJ1-2	NA	TRBV9	NA	TGTGCCAGCAGCGTAGATGGAGGATTCGGCGGCTACACCTTC	CASSVDGGFGGYTF
TRBJ2-7	NA	TRBV6-6	TRBD2	TGTGCCAGCAGTTCCCCCTCTGCGGGAGGGCCGGGGGAGCAGTACTTC	CASSSPSAGGPGEQYF
TRBJ1-5	NA	TRBV14	TRBD1	TGTGCCAGCAGCCAAAACAGGGGACAGCCCCAGCATTTT	CASSQNRGQPQHF
TRBJ2-5	NA	TRBV2	NA	TGTGCCAGCAAAGGGGATGGGGAAGAGACCCAGTACTTC	CASKGDGEETQYF
TRBJ2-2	few	TRBV28	NA	TGTGCCAGCAGTTCCCCTACTTCCGGCACCGGGGAGCTGTTTTTT	CASSSPTSGTGELFF
TRBJ2-7	NA	TRBV7-9	NA	TGTGCCAGCAGCCCAAGGGGGGGACCGGACTACGAGCAGTACTTC	CASSPRGGPDYEQYF
TRBJ1-1	NA	TRBV5-6	TRBD1	TGTGCCAGCACCCAGGGGGCGCGGGGCACTGAAGCTTTCTTT	CASTQGARGTEAFF
TRBJ2-7	NA	TRBV6-1	NA	TGTGCCAGCAGTGAATCATTTGGCTTATACGAGCAGTACTTC	CASSESFGLYEQYF
TRBJ2-3	NA	TRBV11-1	TRBD2	TGTGCCAGCAGCCCGCGGGAGTGGGCAGATACGCAGTATTTT	CASSPREWADTQYF
TRBJ2-7	NA	TRBV18	TRBD2	TGTGCCAGCTCACCAGCCCTAGCGGGAGGACCTGGGCCCTACGAGCAGTACTTC	CASSPALAGGPGPYEQYF
TRBJ2-1	NA	TRBV27	TRBD2	TGTGCCAGCAGTTCCCCACGGCTAGCGGCGTCCTACAATGAGCAGTTCTTC	CASSSPRLAASYNEQFF
TRBJ2-1	NA	TRBV6-5	TRBD2	TGTGCCTGGCGGGGGACCAATGAGCAGTTCTTC	CAWRGTNEQFF
TRBJ2-3	NA	TRBV15	TRBD2	TGTGCCACCAGCGGTAGTTTAGCGGGGGAGCCGCAGTATTTT	CATSGSLAGEPQYF
TRBJ1-1	NA	TRBV5-6	NA	TGTGCCAGCAGCTTGGCGGGGGGGGGAGAAACTGAAGCTTTCTTT	CASSLAGGGETEAFF
TRBJ2-7	NA	TRBV7-9	NA	TGTTCCAGCAGCTTTCCGAACCTATACGAGCAGTACTTC	CSSSFPNLYEQYF
TRBJ2-1	NA	TRBV27	NA	TGTGCCAGCAGTTTGAGAAAGAGCTCCTACAATGAGCAGTTCTTC	CASSLRKSSYNEQFF
TRBJ2-7	NA	TRBV6-1	TRBD1	TGTGCCATCCTAGACCTGGGGACAGCTTCCTACGAGCAGTACTTC	CAILDLGTASYEQYF
TRBJ2-2	NA	TRBV6-6	NA	TGTGCCAGCAGTTACTCTGGGGGCGTTGGAACCGGGGAGCTGTTTTTT	CASSYSGGVGTGELFF
TRBJ2-3	NA	TRBV9	TRBD1	TGTGCCAGCAGCGCATCACAGGGGGCGGATACGCAGTATTTT	CASSASQGADTQYF
TRBJ1-5	NA	TRBV6-5	NA	TGTGCCAGCAGTCTGACAGGAGGAGTCGGTCAGCCCCAGCATTTT	CASSLTGGVGQPQHF
TRBJ2-7	NA	TRBV11-2	NA	TGTGCCAGCAGACCTACCGCCGGGACCTACGAGCAGTACTTC	CASRPTAGTYEQYF
TRBJ2-1	NA	TRBV27	NA	TGTGCCAGCAGTTTAAGGGGGGGAGGATATGAGCAGTTCTTC	CASSLRGGGYEQFF
TRBJ2-2	NA	TRBV4-3	TRBD2	TGCGCCAGCAGCTACCGGGGTAGCGGGGACGCGAACACCGGGGAGCTGTTTTTT	CASSYRGSGDANTGELFF
TRBJ1-5	NA	TRBV2	NA	TGTGCCAGCGGAGGGGCGGGATACCAGCCCCAGCATTTT	CASGGAGYQPQHF
TRBJ1-3	NA	TRBV15	TRBD1	TGTGCCACCAGCAGAGTGCAGGGGGCTGGAAACACCATATATTTT	CATSRVQGAGNTIYF
TRBJ2-7	NA	TRBV11-2	TRBD1	TGTGCCAGCAGCTTTGGGACAGGTTCGGGCGAGCAGTACTTC	CASSFGTGSGEQYF
TRBJ1-1	NA	TRBV27	NA	TGTGCCAGCTGGCACCATGATGGCACTGAAGCTTTCTTT	CASWHHDGTEAFF
TRBJ2-3	once	TRBV6-5	NA	TGTGCCAGCAGCCCTCCCGGCACAGATACGCAGTATTTT	CASSPPGTDTQYF
TRBJ1-1	NA	TRBV7-9	NA	TGTGCCAGCAGTGAGGCGCGCACTGAAGCTTTCTTT	CASSEARTEAFF
TRBJ2-1	once	TRBV11-2	NA	TGTGCCAGCAGCCCCGTTTCCCCCTCCAATGAGCAGTTCTTC	CASSPVSPSNEQFF
TRBJ2-1	NA	TRBV9	TRBD1	TGTGCCAGCAGCGTCAGTGGGACAGGGCGGAGGGGGCAGTTCTTC	CASSVSGTGRRGQFF
TRBJ1-1	NA	TRBV19	TRBD1	TGTGCCAGTAGTCCCGATGACAGGGTACGGCCTGAAGCTTTCTTT	CASSPDDRVRPEAFF
TRBJ2-1	NA	TRBV27	TRBD2	TGTGCCAGCAGTTACCGACTAGCGGGAGGGATTGACAATGAGCAGTTCTTC	CASSYRLAGGIDNEQFF
TRBJ2-7	once	TRBV19	NA	TGTGCCAGTAGTATAGGTGTTGGACAGCCCTACGAGCAGTACTTC	CASSIGVGQPYEQYF
TRBJ2-1	NA	TRBV7-3	TRBD2	TGTGCCAGCAGCCCTCTAGCGGGAGTTGGGAATGAGCAGTTCTTC	CASSPLAGVGNEQFF
TRBJ2-1	NA	TRBV29-1	TRBD2	TGCAGCGTTAGGGGATTCGAGCGGGAGAGTATCAATGAGCAGTTCTTC	CSVRGFERESINEQFF